This is a list of T cell receptor beta chains from one sample in a study of shared clonotypes between healthy human individuals. Data came from immunoSEQ multiplex PCR; TCRdb stores just in-frame clones and leaves some out. This table has under 1,100,000 clones, roughly 70% appearing once. Sequencing input: memory CD4+ T cells sorted from blood. The receptor source for this set is a man younger than 30 in good health. Both conserved end residues are part of each CDR3. The D gene is left open where the match is weak. Clone size is not always given. Where it is, it says once, few, many or a class for expanded clones.

DNA: TGTGCCAGCAGTGTAGCAGGGAGTGCCGGGGAGCTGTTTTTT
CDR3: CASSVAGSAGELFF
D: .
size: many
V: TRBV2
J: TRBJ2-2

DNA: TGTGCCAGCAGCCCATGGGGGACTAGCGGGAGCGATAACTACGAGCAGTACTTC
CDR3: CASSPWGTSGSDNYEQYF
D: TRBD2
size: .
V: TRBV13
J: TRBJ2-7

DNA: TGTGCCAGCAGTCAAGCTAACAATGAGCAGTTCTTC
CDR3: CASSQANNEQFF
D: .
size: .
V: TRBV6-5
J: TRBJ2-1

DNA: TGTGCCAGCAGTAACAGGGTAGCCGGGGAGCTGTTTTTT
CDR3: CASSNRVAGELFF
D: .
size: .
V: TRBV7-3
J: TRBJ2-2

DNA: TGTGCCAGCAGCTTAGCCTCGCGACAGTCTGGAGCTTTCTTT
CDR3: CASSLASRQSGAFF
D: .
size: .
V: TRBV7-2
J: TRBJ1-1

DNA: TGTGCCAGCAGTCCCTCGGCTAATCAGCCCCAGCATTTT
CDR3: CASSPSANQPQHF
D: .
size: .
V: TRBV28
J: TRBJ1-5

DNA: TGTGCCATCAGTGAGTCCCACGTGTCAGGCCGATACGAGCAGTACTTC
CDR3: CAISESHVSGRYEQYF
D: .
size: .
V: TRBV10-3
J: TRBJ2-7

DNA: TGTGCCAGCAGCGTCGAGGGTATGGGGAGGACCTACGAGCAGTACTTC
CDR3: CASSVEGMGRTYEQYF
D: .
size: .
V: TRBV5-6
J: TRBJ2-7

DNA: TGTGCCAGCAGCCAAGATTTCGCCGGATTCTACGAGCAGTACTTC
CDR3: CASSQDFAGFYEQYF
D: .
size: .
V: TRBV4-2
J: TRBJ2-7

DNA: TGTGCCAGCAGTGAACTCTCTAGCACAGATACGCAGTATTTT
CDR3: CASSELSSTDTQYF
D: .
size: .
V: TRBV5-6
J: TRBJ2-3

DNA: TGTGCCAGCAGCGCAGAAACTAGCGGGAGGGCTAGTCGGGAGACCCAGTACTTC
CDR3: CASSAETSGRASRETQYF
D: TRBD2
size: once
V: TRBV9
J: TRBJ2-5

DNA: TGCGCCAGCAGTCGGGACTCCCTTCGGCATGAGCAGTTCTTC
CDR3: CASSRDSLRHEQFF
D: .
size: .
V: TRBV5-1
J: TRBJ2-1

DNA: TGTGCCATCGCCGGGTTACCCTACGAGCAGTACTTC
CDR3: CAIAGLPYEQYF
D: .
size: once
V: TRBV2
J: TRBJ2-7

DNA: TGCGCCAGCAGCTTGGACGGGACAGACAATCAGCCCCAGCATTTT
CDR3: CASSLDGTDNQPQHF
D: TRBD1
size: .
V: TRBV5-1
J: TRBJ1-5

DNA: TGTGCCAGCAGTTTCCCCAGCCTCTCAACCTACGAGCAGTACTTC
CDR3: CASSFPSLSTYEQYF
D: .
size: .
V: TRBV28
J: TRBJ2-7

DNA: TGTGCCAGCAGTTTAACCAGAAATAATGAAAAACTGTTTTTT
CDR3: CASSLTRNNEKLFF
D: .
size: few
V: TRBV27
J: TRBJ1-4

DNA: TGTGCCAGCAGTCCACACCAAACTAGCGGACCGAGGGAGACCCAGTACTTC
CDR3: CASSPHQTSGPRETQYF
D: TRBD2
size: .
V: TRBV7-2
J: TRBJ2-5

DNA: TGTGCCAGCACCCCCGGACAGGGCACCGGGGAGCTGTTTTTT
CDR3: CASTPGQGTGELFF
D: TRBD1
size: few
V: TRBV28
J: TRBJ2-2

DNA: TGCGCCAACGCGCCCGACCCTAAGAGGTCCTACGAGCAGTACTTC
CDR3: CANAPDPKRSYEQYF
D: .
size: .
V: TRBV10-1
J: TRBJ2-7

DNA: TGTGCCAGCAGCGTATCAGTGGCCCAGGGAGATACGCAGTATTTT
CDR3: CASSVSVAQGDTQYF
D: .
size: .
V: TRBV9
J: TRBJ2-3

DNA: TGTGCCAGCAGCTTACGGAATGAGCAGTTCTTC
CDR3: CASSLRNEQFF
D: .
size: .
V: TRBV7-2
J: TRBJ2-1

DNA: TGCGCCAGCAGCCAAGATAGACGGCGACTCTCTGGAAACACCATATATTTT
CDR3: CASSQDRRRLSGNTIYF
D: .
size: once
V: TRBV4-1
J: TRBJ1-3

DNA: TGTGCCAGCAGTGGAAGGACAGCGCGTCCCACAGATACGCAGTATTTT
CDR3: CASSGRTARPTDTQYF
D: .
size: .
V: TRBV6-1
J: TRBJ2-3

DNA: TGTGCCAGCAGCTCGACAGGGGCCCGCTCTGTGGCCTTC
CDR3: CASSSTGARSVAF
D: TRBD1
size: once
V: TRBV7-2
J: TRBJ1-2

DNA: TGTGCCAGCAGTATCCGGACCTCTGAAGCTTTCTTT
CDR3: CASSIRTSEAFF
D: .
size: few
V: TRBV28
J: TRBJ1-1

DNA: TGTGCCATCAGTGGTGGGGATCCTGGGCTTAGAACTGAAGCTTTCTTT
CDR3: CAISGGDPGLRTEAFF
D: .
size: many
V: TRBV10-3
J: TRBJ1-1

DNA: TGTGCCAGCAGCGTAGGGGGACAAGCGACCTATGGCTACACCTTC
CDR3: CASSVGGQATYGYTF
D: .
size: few
V: TRBV9
J: TRBJ1-2

DNA: TGTGCCAGCAGTATGACAGGGAGCGGCTATGGCTACACCTTC
CDR3: CASSMTGSGYGYTF
D: TRBD1
size: .
V: TRBV6-1
J: TRBJ1-2

DNA: TGTGCCAGCAGCTTGACAGATAACACCGGGGAGCTGTTTTTT
CDR3: CASSLTDNTGELFF
D: .
size: .
V: TRBV11-2
J: TRBJ2-2

DNA: TGTGCCATCAGGAATGGACAGGGGAACACTGAAGCTTTCTTT
CDR3: CAIRNGQGNTEAFF
D: TRBD1
size: .
V: TRBV10-3
J: TRBJ1-1

DNA: TGTGCCAGCAGCCCTCAGACAGGGACGTTAAGTGGGGCCAACGTCCTGACTTTC
CDR3: CASSPQTGTLSGANVLTF
D: TRBD1
size: .
V: TRBV5-6
J: TRBJ2-6

DNA: TGTGCCAGCAGCTTATTGGGGACCGGGAGGGGAGGCAATCAGCCCCAGCATTTT
CDR3: CASSLLGTGRGGNQPQHF
D: .
size: .
V: TRBV7-2
J: TRBJ1-5

DNA: TGTGCCAGCTCACCAACACTGAACACTGAAGCTTTCTTT
CDR3: CASSPTLNTEAFF
D: .
size: .
V: TRBV18
J: TRBJ1-1

DNA: TGTGCCAGCAGCCCACAGGGGTTCGGGAATGAGCAGTTCTTC
CDR3: CASSPQGFGNEQFF
D: TRBD1
size: few
V: TRBV6-6
J: TRBJ2-1